This TCR beta chain came from a study of control samples from healthy donors and cancer patients. Profiled with immunoSEQ multiplex PCR; TCRdb holds only in-frame clones, not every one. Here the sample spans about 130,000 clones, 80% to 95% being singletons. J lost 3 bases, V lost 10 bases, and 15 bases had no gene match. The CDR3 is 16 amino acids. The V gene's germline CDR1 is LNHDA and CDR2 SQIVND (reference sequence). This TCR came from a man aged 18 to 35 in good health. Sequencing was done on a sample of blood. The rearrangement joins TRBV19 to TRBJ1-5; TRBD1 matches 7 bases. The CDR3 nucleotides are TGTGCCACCGAGGGGGGACAGAGCGTGGCCAATCAGCCCCAGCATTTT. Encoded protein: CATEGGQSVANQPQHF.